This T cell receptor (beta chain) was captured by sequencing in a study of blood T cell repertoires in COVID-19. Background on the study: Spain, Italy and the United States supplied samples that represented acute and convalescent COVID-19. T cells, B-cell-depleted T cells, or PBMCs provided the cDNA or gDNA that served as material.

As processed by the authors: How many nucleated cells were present was estimated from reference gene primer amplification. Measured with immunoSEQ multiplex PCR; TCRdb has only the in-frame clones, and not every one. V, J and clone size are those of that table, while D and trimming were read from the DNA. This table has around 200,000 clones, approximately 81% appearing once. The germline CDR1 and CDR2 sequences are SGHVS and FQNEAQ. The J segment lost 0 bases and the V segment lost 1 base, leaving 8 bases of the junction unmatched. This CDR3 is built from 18 residues. The TCR comes from a woman older than 75 with acute or convalescent COVID-19. The chain combines TRBV7-8 with TRBJ2-1, with TRBD2 matching 8 bases. The specimen sequenced was peripheral blood. The CDR3 nucleotides read TGTGCCAGCAGCTTAGTAGTCGTAAGCGGGAGCTCCTACAATGAGCAGTTCTTC. This codes for CASSLVVVSGSSYNEQFF.